This TCR beta chain is from a study of Ad26.COV2.S vaccination and SARS-CoV-2 variants. At the level of the study: Intramuscular Ad26.COV2.S at 5x10^10 or 1x10^11 viral particles. Study-wide points: Spike-specific TCR breadth in vaccine recipients exceeded that seen in placebo recipients.

With respect to this clone: Its antigen is still unknown.

Measured with immunoSEQ multiplex PCR; TCRdb has only the in-frame clones, and not every one. This sample carries around 450,000 clones, approximately 87% of them seen once, and the ten largest clones take 3.6%. This CDR3 is built from 14 residues. Trimming removed 3 bases at V and 2 bases at J, with 8 bases between. Germline V gene data show CDR1 as KGHDR and CDR2 as SFDVKD. The treatment: around 19 received Ad26.COV2.S at low or high dose, single or two shots; about five received placebo; per-sample allocation not given. Samples came from day 63 after the first vaccine or placebo injection. The sample was peripheral blood, taken in a trial of Ad26.COV2.S vaccine versus placebo. This TCR derives from a person aged 18-65 years who received the Ad26.COV2.S COVID-19 vaccine or a placebo. This sequence joins TRBV24-1 and TRBJ2-3; D is ambiguous. The CDR3 DNA sequence: TGTGCCACCAGTGATACCAGGCTCACAGATACGCAGTATTTT. Amino acid sequence: CATSDTRLTDTQYF.